These 26 T cell receptor beta chains were all obtained from the same sample, sequenced in a study of identical twins. TCRdb reprocessed the 5' RACE reads via MiXCR and lists one record per CDR3 protein. The table has roughly 250,000 distinct CDR3 sequences, over 12% seen once; the top ten hold under 9.5%. Sequencing was done on a sample of memory (CD45RO+) T cells sorted from blood. The receptor source for this set is a woman aged 18-29 years in good health.

This clonotype turned up a few times. This sequence joins TRBV10-3 and TRBJ1-1; D ambiguous. With 3 bases removed from V and 0 bases from J, the gap between germline ends came to 11 bases. Germline loops: CDR1 ENHRY, CDR2 SYGVKD. This CDR3 has 15 amino acids. The CDR3 sequence: CAISEYGSMNTEAFF. DNA of the CDR3: TGTGCCATCAGTGAATATGGCAGCATGAACACTGAAGCTTTCTTT.

This clonotype was observed a few times. The V gene is TRBV7-9, the J gene TRBJ2-2, with unresolved D. Between the trimmed V and J ends, which lost 4 bases and 5 bases, there was a span of 5 bases. Germline V gives CDR1 SEHNR, CDR2 FQNEAQ (reference sequence). The length of the CDR3 is 12 residues. The CDR3 coding sequence is TGTGCCAGCAGCTCCGCTACCGGGGAGCTGTTTTTT. This sequence encodes CASSSATGELFF. Full variable domain (rest looked up from reference TRBV7-9 and TRBJ2-2): DTGVSQNPRHKITKRGQNVTFRCDPISEHNRLYWYRQTLGQGPEFLTYFQNEAQLEKSRLLSDRFSAERPKGSFSTLEIQRTEQGDSAMYLCASSSATGELFFGEGSRLTVL.

The sample holds a few counts of this clonotype. This chain links TRBV6-1 with TRBJ1-5; the match to TRBD1 covers 10 bases. The CDR3 totals 16 residues. The V segment lost 6 bases and the J segment 7 bases; nucleotides outside the gene matches: 12. Germline V gene sequence: CDR1 MNHNS, CDR2 SASEGT. The CDR3 protein is CASSSRGTGAEQPQHF. The DNA for the CDR3 is TGTGCCAGCAGCTCTAGAGGGACAGGGGCTGAACAGCCCCAGCATTTT.

This clonotype has just a few counts. The CDR3, as DNA: TGTGCCAGCAGTGCCGGGACAGGGGGCGCGGGAGAGACCCAGTACTTC. The encoded protein is CASSAGTGGAGETQYF. This sequence joins TRBV25-1 and TRBJ2-5; 12 nucleotides match TRBD1. The V and J ends lost 4 bases and 4 bases, in that order; junction bases with no gene match: 7. The CDR3 length is 16 residues. The germline CDR1 and CDR2 sequences are MGHDK and SYGVNS.

This clonotype was detected a few times. This rearrangement joins TRBV10-3 to TRBJ1-5, with unresolved D. Trimming removed 8 bases from V and 1 base from J, with 3 bases in between. The CDR3 covers 11 residues. CDR1 is ENHRY, CDR2 SYGVKD, per germline. The CDR3 protein is CAIGSNQPQHF. Written as DNA, the CDR3 is TGTGCCATCGGAAGCAATCAGCCCCAGCATTTT.

This clonotype was detected only a few times. This CDR3 reads CASSPGTYRKEQFF. The CDR3 nucleotides read TGTGCCAGCAGCCCAGGGACTTACAGGAAGGAGCAGTTCTTC. The chain uses TRBV3-1 and TRBJ2-1; tentatively, D is TRBD2 (6 bases). V was cut by 4 bases and J by 10 bases, with 17 bases left in between. The CDR3 runs 14 residues. Per germline, CDR1 LGHDT and CDR2 YNNKEL (reference sequence).

This clonotype appeared once. The chain has TRBV29-1 and TRBJ2-3, with D maybe TRBD1 (6 bases). CDR3 length equals 14 residues. From germline, CDR1 is SQVTM and CDR2 ANQGSEA. Trimming removed 7 bases from V and 6 bases from J, with 20 bases in between. The CDR3 region is CSAGSGAGGDTQYF. The CDR3 region has the DNA TGCAGCGCTGGATCAGGGGCGGGTGGCGATACGCAGTATTTT.

CDR3 DNA sequence: TGTGCCAGCAGTTCTCCCCGGGACAGGGTCCACAATGAGCAGTTCTTC. This encodes CASSSPRDRVHNEQFF. The chain carries TRBV5-6 and TRBJ2-1; 9 bases map to TRBD1. Trimming removed 5 bases from V and 5 bases from J; junction bases left unmatched: 11. The CDR3 covers 16 residues. Germline V gene sequence: CDR1 SGHDT, CDR2 YYEEEE. The full variable domain, with the rest looked up from reference TRBV5-6 and TRBJ2-1, is DAGVTQSPTHLIKTRGQQVTLRCSPKSGHDTVSWYQQALGQGPQFIFQYYEEEERQRGNFPDRFSGHQFPNYSSELNVNALLLGDSALYLCASSSPRDRVHNEQFFGPGTRLTVL.

This clonotype was seen at least ten times. The chain carries TRBV20-1 and TRBJ2-2, with 12 bases matching TRBD2. This CDR3 has 14 residues. The V gene's germline CDR1 is DFQATT and CDR2 SNEGSKA (reference sequence). The CDR3 nucleotides are TGCAGCGCCCGACTAGCGGGAGAAGCCGGGGAGCTGTTTTTT. It specifies CSARLAGEAGELFF.

This rearrangement joins TRBV5-6 to TRBJ2-1; tentative D call: TRBD2 (5 bases). The germline V gene encodes CDR1 SGHDT and CDR2 YYEEEE. Trimming removed 4 bases at V and 7 bases at J, with 15 bases between. The CDR3 totals 14 residues. Here the CDR3 reads CASSPGVLWNEQFF. The CDR3 DNA reads as TGTGCCAGCAGCCCCGGGGTCCTATGGAATGAGCAGTTCTTC.

In its sample, this clonotype was seen a few times. The chain joins TRBV7-2 to TRBJ2-3; no clear D gene. The CDR3 has 12 amino acids. Trimming stripped 5 bases from V and 4 bases from J, with 7 bases between. From germline, CDR1 is SGHTA and CDR2 FQGNSA. The CDR3 reads CASSIKADTQYF. CDR3 nucleotide sequence: TGTGCCAGCAGCATAAAGGCAGATACGCAGTATTTT.

This clonotype was seen only a few times. The V gene is TRBV5-4, the J gene TRBJ2-5, with D maybe TRBD2 (5 bases). Trimming took 3 bases from V and 5 from J, leaving 17 bases between them. The CDR3 covers 15 residues. Germline loops: CDR1 SGHNT, CDR2 YYREEE (reference sequence). CDR3 DNA: TGTGCCAGCAGCTCCGAGACGGGGATGGGGGAGACCCAGTACTTC. It specifies CASSSETGMGETQYF.

In this sample, this clonotype turned up a few times. The chain uses TRBV7-9 and TRBJ1-1; D unclear. The V and J ends lost 4 bases and 2 bases respectively, with 11 bases between them. This CDR3 is 14 amino acids long. Germline V CDR1 and CDR2: SEHNR, FQNEAQ (reference sequence). CDR3 amino acids: CASSSKAANTEAFF. The CDR3 DNA sequence: TGTGCCAGCAGCTCGAAGGCAGCTAACACTGAAGCTTTCTTT.

The rearrangement links TRBV9 to TRBJ2-1, with D tentatively TRBD2 (5 bases). This CDR3 comprises 11 residues. V lost 4 bases and J lost 8, with 7 bases in between. The germline gives CDR1 SGDLS, CDR2 YYNGEE. CDR3 nucleotides: TGTGCCAGCAGCCGAGCGGATGAGCAGTTCTTC. Translation gives CASSRADEQFF. Using reference TRBV9 and TRBJ2-1 for the parts outside the CDR3, the full variable domain is DSGVTQTPKHLITATGQRVTLRCSPRSGDLSVYWYQQSLDQGLQFLIQYYNGEERAKGNILERFSAQQFPDLHSELNLSSLELGDSALYFCASSRADEQFFGPGTRLTVL.

This clonotype has a handful of counts. The chain couples TRBV24-1 to TRBJ2-1, with 9 bases that match TRBD2. The trim removed 2 bases at V and 5 bases at J, leaving 9 bases unmatched. The length of the CDR3 is 17 residues. Germline V CDR1 and CDR2: KGHDR, SFDVKD. The CDR3 nucleotides read TGTGCCACCAGTGATTCATCCACGGGACTAGCTCACAATGAGCAGTTCTTC. It translates to CATSDSSTGLAHNEQFF.

This clonotype was picked up a small number of times. This chain joins TRBV20-1 and TRBJ2-1, with unresolved D. V was pared by 0 bases and J by 6 bases, with 21 bases between. Germline values: CDR1 DFQATT, CDR2 SNEGSKA (reference sequence). This CDR3 region has 17 residues. The CDR3 sequence: CSAREVSGLQRGNEQFF. In DNA, the CDR3 is TGCAGTGCTAGAGAAGTCTCGGGCCTACAGAGAGGCAATGAGCAGTTCTTC.

The rearrangement joins TRBV9 to TRBJ2-3; unclear D gene. CDR1 and CDR2 (germline): SGDLS, YYNGEE. V gave up 0 bases and J gave up 4 bases, with 6 bases separating them. The CDR3 consists of 13 residues. The CDR3 is CASSVGLADTQYF. The CDR3 DNA follows: TGTGCCAGCAGCGTAGGTCTCGCAGATACGCAGTATTTT.

This clonotype was observed a few times. This sequence joins TRBV7-2 and TRBJ2-2; D uncertain. From germline, CDR1 is SGHTA and CDR2 FQGNSA. The ends were cut back, 7 bases at V and 4 bases at J, with 10 bases in the middle. The CDR3 totals 13 residues. CDR3 bases: TGTGCCAGCACCCTATTGACCACCGGGGAGCTGTTTTTT. It encodes CASTLLTTGELFF.

This clonotype was seen a few times. The junction departs from germline at one end; a sequencing error may be responsible. The chain has TRBV15 and TRBJ1-4, with D perhaps matching TRBD1 (5 bases). The CDR3 consists of 16 residues. CDR1 and CDR2 (germline): LNHNV, YYDKDF (reference sequence). This CDR3 reads CATRRAWGLSVEKLFF. CDR3 sequence (DNA): TGTGCCACCAGGAGAGCCTGGGGACTGAGCGTTGAAAAACTGTTTTTT.

Concerning this clonotype: A clone one base away is much larger, so this may be a read error. The rearrangement uses TRBV5-1 and TRBJ2-7; 13 bases are a match to TRBD2. The germline gives CDR1 SGHRS, CDR2 YFSETQ. The CDR3 is 19 amino acids. The CDR3 spells CTSSFWTSGSIRSTYEQYF. CDR3 coding DNA: TGCACCAGCAGCTTTTGGACTAGCGGGAGTATCCGGTCGACCTACGAGCAGTACTTC.

This chain links TRBV11-2 with TRBJ2-1; D not certain. Trimming took 4 bases from V and 6 from J, leaving 10 bases between them. Per the germline V gene, CDR1 is SGHAT and CDR2 is FQNNGV. The CDR3 runs to 13 residues. The CDR3 DNA reads TGTGCCAGCAGCTCCTCAAAGGGCAATGAGCAGTTCTTC. Translation gives CASSSSKGNEQFF. The full variable domain, in which reference TRBV11-2 and TRBJ2-1 provide the parts outside the CDR3, is EAGVAQSPRYKIIEKRQSVAFWCNPISGHATLYWYQQILGQGPKLLIQFQNNGVVDDSQLPKDRFSAERLKGVDSTLKIQPAKLEDSAVYLCASSSSKGNEQFFGPGTRLTVL.

This chain joins TRBV6-4 and TRBJ2-3; 8 bases map to TRBD2. The CDR3 sequence is 13 residues long. The V and J ends lost 8 bases and 6 bases, in that order; junction bases with no gene match: 7. The V gene's germline CDR1 is MRHNA and CDR2 SNTAGT. CDR3 protein: CASSDIAGDTQYF. CDR3 sequence (DNA): TGTGCCAGCTCCGATATAGCGGGGGATACGCAGTATTTT.

In its sample, this clonotype was seen many times. The chain uses TRBV6-2 or TRBV6-3 and TRBJ2-7, with 9 bases fitting TRBD2. CDR1 and CDR2 from the germline V gene are MNHEY and SVGEGT. V shed 2 bases, J shed 6 bases, and the junction held 2 bases outside the gene matches. This CDR3 contains 13 residues. The CDR3 sequence is CASSYSSGSEQYF. CDR3 nucleotide sequence: TGTGCCAGCAGTTACAGTAGCGGGAGCGAGCAGTACTTC.

This clonotype was counted a few times. This sequence joins TRBV7-8 and TRBJ2-1; 9 bases line up with TRBD2. Germline V gene sequence: CDR1 SGHVS, CDR2 FQNEAQ. This CDR3 has 15 amino acids. V gave up 5 bases and J gave up 9 bases; unmatched junction bases: 11. CDR3 in DNA: TGTGCCAGCAGCCCACGACTAGCGGATACCGGTGAGCAGTTCTTC. This encodes CASSPRLADTGEQFF.

V and J are TRBV5-1 and TRBJ2-7, with 10 bases aligning to TRBD2. Germline V CDR1 and CDR2: SGHRS, YFSETQ. This CDR3 contains 14 residues. The J segment lost 3 bases and the V segment lost 4 bases, leaving 4 bases of the junction unmatched. CDR3 sequence reads: CASSPGLALYEQYF. CDR3 nucleotide sequence: TGCGCCAGCAGCCCGGGACTAGCGCTCTACGAGCAGTACTTC. The full variable domain, with the rest looked up from reference TRBV5-1 and TRBJ2-7, is KAGVTQTPRYLIKTRGQQVTLSCSPISGHRSVSWYQQTPGQGLQFLFEYFSETQRNKGNFPGRFSGRQFSNSRSEMNVSTLELGDSALYLCASSPGLALYEQYFGPGTRLTVT.

This clonotype was seen repeatedly, ten times or more. This chain joins TRBV5-6 and TRBJ2-3; D remains unclear. The CDR3 has 13 residues. V was cut by 3 bases and J by 5 bases, with 10 bases left in between. The germline CDR1 and CDR2 sequences are SGHDT and YYEEEE. The CDR3 DNA sequence: TGTGCCAGCAGCTACTACATGGGAGATACGCAGTATTTT. It codes for CASSYYMGDTQYF.